This T cell receptor (beta chain) was documented in a study of cytomegalovirus exposure and HLA in healthy donors. General study findings and limits: Prior analysis indicated that the majority of TCR beta V segments exhibited productivity approximately 90% or approximately 30% of the time.

The PCR had 60 Vbeta and 13 Jbeta primers. Clones were read by immunoSEQ multiplex PCR, and TCRdb kept only the in-frame ones, dropping some. Altogether some 140,000 clones are present, around 80% being singletons, with the ten largest covering under 1.5%. In regard to this clone: Antigen specificity is unknown.

CDR1 and CDR2 from the germline V gene are MNHEY and SVGAGI. Trimming took 0 bases from V and 0 from J; bases not matched to a gene: 2. This CDR3 region has 15 residues. This sequence joins TRBV6-5 and TRBJ2-7, with 7 bases fitting TRBD2. The sequence was collected from a male donor in good health and CMV-seropositive. The sample taken for sequencing was PBMCs. DNA of the CDR3: TGTGCCAGCAGTTACTCGCGGGGGAGCTCCTACGAGCAGTACTTC. It yields the protein CASSYSRGSSYEQYF.